The following is a T cell receptor beta chain sequence with its context. Using immunoSEQ multiplex PCR, the repertoire was profiled, and TCRdb retains in-frame clones only, with some absent. The data contain 150,000 to 200,000 clones, 80% to 90% of them singletons. This sample stems from a study of T cell responses to AZD1222 COVID-19 vaccine. V lost 3 bases, J lost 7 bases, and 7 bases stayed unmatched. Germline CDR1 reads LNHDA; CDR2 reads SQIVND (reference sequence). The CDR3 spans 15 residues. This TCR came from an adult in good health. V usage is TRBV19 and J usage is TRBJ2-1; 9 bases are shared with TRBD2. The sample in question was peripheral blood, obtained on day 0 of AZD1222 vaccination. The CDR3 here is CASSILRGGANEQFF. In DNA, the CDR3 is TGTGCCAGTAGTATTTTGCGGGGGGGCGCGAATGAGCAGTTCTTC.